What follows are 32 T cell receptor beta chains derived from one specimen sequenced in a study of glioma-infiltrating T cells after dendritic cell vaccination. Sequencing was performed with immunoSEQ multiplex PCR; in TCRdb, only in-frame clones are kept and a portion is missing. The table has approximately 90,000 clones, more than 75% seen once. This material consisted of blood, taken before dendritic cell vaccination. These receptors all come from a human donor with glioblastoma.

The chain's CDR3 is CASSRTVTNTEAFF. CDR3 DNA sequence: TGTGCCAGCAGCCGGACAGTGACGAACACTGAAGCTTTCTTT. The rearrangement uses TRBV5-6 and TRBJ1-1; TRBD1 might be the D (6 bases). CDR1 and CDR2 from the germline V gene are SGHDT and YYEEEE. The CDR3 contains 14 residues. V lost 4 bases, J lost 1 base, and 11 bases lay in between.

The chain links TRBV9 to TRBJ1-1, with 7 bases that match TRBD1. There are 15 residues in the CDR3. The germline CDR1 and CDR2 sequences are SGDLS and YYNGEE. With 4 bases clipped from V and 3 bases from J, the junction kept 9 bases outside the gene matches. The CDR3 here is CASSLRQGGYTEAFF. CDR3 in DNA: TGTGCCAGCAGCCTCCGACAGGGTGGTTACACTGAAGCTTTCTTT. Full variable domain (outside the CDR3, taken from reference TRBV9 and TRBJ1-1): DSGVTQTPKHLITATGQRVTLRCSPRSGDLSVYWYQQSLDQGLQFLIQYYNGEERAKGNILERFSAQQFPDLHSELNLSSLELGDSALYFCASSLRQGGYTEAFFGQGTRLTVV.

The V and J genes are TRBV5-6 and TRBJ1-5, with a tentative D call TRBD1 (5 bases). This CDR3 region has 16 residues. Germline V gene data show CDR1 as SGHDT and CDR2 as YYEEEE. The V gene lost 0 bases and the J gene lost 2 bases, with 12 bases spanning the gap. The CDR3 DNA reads TGTGCCAGCAGCTTGGGGCAGGGTTTGGGCAATCAGCCCCAGCATTTT. Its translation is CASSLGQGLGNQPQHF.

This rearrangement joins TRBV5-4 to TRBJ2-5, with a weak D call TRBD2 (5 bases). Germline V CDR1 and CDR2: SGHNT, YYREEE (reference sequence). CDR3 length: 13 residues. V was shortened by 4 bases and J by 5 bases, with 12 bases between the two germline ends. CDR3 coding DNA: TGTGCCAGCAGCAGACTAAGTGTCGAGACCCAGTACTTC. It yields the protein CASSRLSVETQYF. The complete variable domain, with remaining parts taken from reference TRBV5-4 and TRBJ2-5, reads ETGVTQSPTHLIKTRGQQVTLRCSSQSGHNTVSWYQQALGQGPQFIFQYYREEENGRGNFPPRFSGLQFPNYSSELNVNALELDDSALYLCASSRLSVETQYFGPGTRLLVL.

For the CDR3, the DNA is TGTGCCAGCAGCTTCAAGCGGGAAGAGACCCAGTACTTC. Translating it yields CASSFKREETQYF. The chain carries TRBV11-2 and TRBJ2-5; D possibly corresponds to TRBD2 (6 bases). The CDR3 consists of 13 residues. The V gene's germline CDR1 is SGHAT and CDR2 FQNNGV. Trimming left V 3 bases short and J 3 bases short, with 8 bases between.

This clone was counted once. V and J are TRBV6-1 and TRBJ1-4; unclear D gene. The germline CDR1 and CDR2 sequences are MNHNS and SASEGT. Trimming removed 8 bases from V and 7 bases from J, with 11 bases in between. The CDR3 contains 12 residues. The CDR3 reads CASVSGSEKLFF. The CDR3, as DNA: TGTGCCAGCGTCTCGGGGAGTGAAAAACTGTTTTTT.

The J gene is TRBJ2-7, the V gene TRBV6-6; D call uncertain. The ends were cut back, 0 bases at V and 2 bases at J, with 8 bases in the middle. The CDR3 extends over 14 amino acids. The germline V gene encodes CDR1 MNHNY and CDR2 SVGAGI (reference sequence). The chain's CDR3 is CASSYSGSPYEQYF. Written as DNA, the CDR3 is TGTGCCAGCAGTTACTCCGGGTCACCCTACGAGCAGTACTTC.

V is TRBV6-5 and J is TRBJ1-3; D gene uncertain. The CDR3 is 12 residues long. Germline lookup yields CDR1 MNHEY and CDR2 SVGAGI. Trimming cost V 10 bases and J 0 bases, with 7 bases left between them. In DNA, the CDR3 is TGTGCCACCTCGGGCTCTGGAAACACCATATATTTT. Protein sequence: CATSGSGNTIYF.

This clone was seen only a few times. One end of the junction is discordant with germline, which a read error may explain. This chain joins TRBV4-1 and TRBJ1-5; D possibly corresponds to TRBD1 (5 bases). In germline, CDR1 is MGHRA, CDR2 YSYEKL. The CDR3 is made up of 16 amino acids. CDR3 sequence (DNA): TGCGCCAGCAGCCCGATAGGGGCCCAACTAAATCCGCCCCAGCATTTT. Residues: CASSPIGAQLNPPQHF.

The chain links TRBV15 to TRBJ2-1, with a tentative D call TRBD2 (6 bases). The V end lost 1 base, the J end lost 8 bases, and 12 bases lay between the germline ends. The CDR3 is 14 amino acids. Germline CDR1 is LNHNV and CDR2 is YYDKDF (reference sequence). As DNA, the CDR3 is TGTGCCACCAGCAGAGTAGCGGAATTGGATGAGCAGTTCTTC. This translates into CATSRVAELDEQFF.

This CDR3 reads CARGVQPQHF. For the CDR3, the DNA is TGTGCCAGAGGGGTTCAGCCCCAGCATTTT. V gene TRBV27 combines with J gene TRBJ1-5, with a possible D match to TRBD1 (5 bases). V lost 9 bases and J 6 bases, leaving 6 bases between the germline ends. CDR3 length equals 10 residues. Germline V gene data show CDR1 as MNHEY and CDR2 as SMNVEV (reference sequence).

This rearrangement joins TRBV19 to TRBJ1-2, with TRBD1 identical over 10 bases. The germline V gene encodes CDR1 LNHDA and CDR2 SQIVND (reference sequence). V lost 11 bases to trimming and J lost 1 base; unmatched junction nucleotides: 7. The CDR3 is made up of 14 amino acids. CDR3 residues: CAVYRDRGNYGYTF. The CDR3 nucleotides are TGTGCCGTATACCGGGACAGGGGTAACTATGGCTACACCTTC.

V usage is TRBV5-5 and J usage is TRBJ1-5, with D possibly being TRBD1 (6 bases). The CDR3 runs to 14 residues. V lost 2 bases and J 9 bases, leaving 15 bases between the germline ends. Germline V gene lookup returns CDR1 SGHKS and CDR2 YYEKEE (reference sequence). As DNA, the CDR3 is TGTGCCAGCAGCTTAGGCCAGGGGTGGTGGCCCCAGCATTTT. Translating gives CASSLGQGWWPQHF.

The V gene is TRBV13, the J gene TRBJ2-3; 14 bases are shared with TRBD2. Germline CDR1 is PRHDT and CDR2 is FYEKMQ (reference sequence). J gave up 3 bases and V 6 bases, and 8 bases lay outside the gene matches. CDR3 length: 17 amino acids. CDR3 nucleotides: TGTGCCAGCAGTAGCCTGACTAGCGGGAGGGCGACAGATACGCAGTATTTT. This encodes CASSSLTSGRATDTQYF.

This clone was recorded once. V usage is TRBV25-1 and J usage is TRBJ2-5; TRBD2 matches at 8 bases. The CDR3 spans 15 residues. V was pared by 6 bases and J by 2 bases, with 8 bases of the junction left unmatched. Germline CDR1 and CDR2: MGHDK and SYGVNS. Written as DNA, the CDR3 is TGTGCCAGCAGACAGACTAGCGAGATTCAAGAGACCCAGTACTTC. Amino acids: CASRQTSEIQETQYF.

As DNA, the CDR3 is TGCGCCAGCAGCTTGGACGGGACAGGGAACTATGGCTACACCTTC. Its protein is CASSLDGTGNYGYTF. This rearrangement joins TRBV5-1 to TRBJ1-2; 9 bases align to TRBD1. The CDR3 loop spans 15 amino acids. CDR1 and CDR2 from the germline V gene are SGHRS and YFSETQ. J lost 2 bases, V lost 0 bases, and 2 bases had no gene match.

The J gene is TRBJ2-7, the V gene TRBV18, with 11 nucleotides matching TRBD1. V was clipped by 2 bases and J by 2 bases; unmatched bases: 5. The CDR3 extends over 16 amino acids. Looked up from germline, CDR1 is KGHSH and CDR2 is LQKENI. CDR3: CASSPAGTGGTYEQYF. CDR3 bases: TGTGCCAGCTCACCAGCCGGGACAGGGGGAACCTACGAGCAGTACTTC. Full variable domain (missing parts from reference TRBV18 and TRBJ2-7): NAGVMQNPRHLVRRRGQEARLRCSPMKGHSHVYWYRQLPEEGLKFMVYLQKENIIDESGMPKERFSAEFPKEGPSILRIQQVVRGDSAAYFCASSPAGTGGTYEQYFGPGTRLTVT.

This chain joins TRBV25-1 and TRBJ1-1, with TRBD1 identical over 8 bases. This CDR3 has 15 residues. J gave up 0 bases and V 2 bases, and 2 bases lay outside the gene matches. Germline CDR1 and CDR2: MGHDK and SYGVNS. CDR3 region: CASSEMDRVNTEAFF. For the CDR3, the DNA is TGTGCCAGCAGTGAAATGGACAGGGTGAACACTGAAGCTTTCTTT.

The chain couples TRBV5-5 to TRBJ2-7; 10 bases fit TRBD1. Germline CDR1 and CDR2: SGHKS and YYEKEE (reference sequence). This CDR3 is built from 16 residues. V gave up 3 bases and J gave up 4 bases; unmatched junction bases: 10. For the CDR3, the DNA is TGTGCCAGCAGCTGGAGGGGGACAGGGGACCCTTACGAGCAGTACTTC. It encodes CASSWRGTGDPYEQYF.

In this sample, this clone turned up a few times. The rearrangement uses TRBV18 and TRBJ1-5; TRBD1 agrees at 8 bases. Losses at the gene ends were 2 bases for V and 4 bases for J; bases not matched to a gene: 4. In germline, CDR1 is KGHSH, CDR2 LQKENI. This CDR3 has 15 amino acids. The CDR3 is CASSPGTGGNQPQHF. In nucleotides, the CDR3 is TGTGCCAGCTCACCAGGCACAGGGGGGAATCAGCCCCAGCATTTT.

The chain joins TRBV5-1 to TRBJ2-5, with a tentative D call TRBD1 (6 bases). The V end was cut by 2 bases, the J end by 5 bases, with 13 bases between. Germline lookup yields CDR1 SGHRS and CDR2 YFSETQ. The CDR3 totals 14 residues. As DNA, the CDR3 is TGCGCCAGCAGCTTCGGCAGGGGCAGGGAGACCCAGTACTTC. It encodes CASSFGRGRETQYF.

The chain is built from TRBV7-2 and TRBJ2-2; D unresolved. This CDR3 has 13 amino acids. The germline gives CDR1 SGHTA, CDR2 FQGNSA. The germline V and J ends were trimmed by 5 bases and 5 bases, with 9 bases remaining between them. CDR3 nucleotides: TGTGCCAGCAGCCTACCTTGGACCGGGGAGCTGTTTTTT. It translates to CASSLPWTGELFF.

This chain uses TRBV6-1 with TRBJ2-2, with a weak D call TRBD2 (5 bases). The length of the CDR3 is 16 residues. Deletions cut 2 bases from V and 4 bases from J, with 14 bases between. The germline V gene encodes CDR1 MNHNS and CDR2 SASEGT. CDR3 in DNA: TGTGCCAGCAGTGAATTTTTCGGGGAAATCACCGGGGAGCTGTTTTTT. Its protein product is CASSEFFGEITGELFF.

V and J are TRBV5-1 and TRBJ2-7; a weak D match, TRBD1 (9 bases). Germline CDR1 is SGHRS and CDR2 is YFSETQ. Trimming removed 4 bases at V and 6 bases at J, with 17 bases between. The CDR3 consists of 14 residues. CDR3 DNA: TGCGCCAGCAGCACGGGAGGGACAGGGCCCGAGCAGTACTTC. The encoded protein is CASSTGGTGPEQYF.

The chain couples TRBV30 to TRBJ2-7; D possibly corresponds to TRBD2 (6 bases). This CDR3 has 11 residues. CDR1 GTSNPN and CDR2 SVGIG come from the germline V gene (reference sequence). V was cut by 5 bases and J by 8 bases, with 13 bases left in between. The CDR3 sequence is CAWGAGRKQYF. Here the CDR3 DNA reads TGTGCCTGGGGGGCGGGACGCAAGCAGTACTTC.

The chain is built from TRBV5-1 and TRBJ2-3, with D perhaps TRBD1 (6 bases). This CDR3 is built from 13 residues. Germline V gene lookup returns CDR1 SGHRS and CDR2 YFSETQ. Trimming took off 0 bases at V and 6 bases at J, with 8 bases between the two ends. The chain's CDR3 is CASSLAGADTQYF. The CDR3 nucleotides read TGCGCCAGCAGCTTGGCAGGGGCCGATACGCAGTATTTT.

This clone was observed at least ten times. V usage is TRBV4-1 and J usage is TRBJ2-7; perhaps TRBD1 as D (6 bases). The CDR3 spans 15 residues. The germline V gene has CDR1 MGHRA and CDR2 YSYEKL. V was trimmed by 1 base and J by 0 bases, leaving 10 bases between them. The CDR3 region has the DNA TGCGCCAGCAGCCAAGGGACAGAGAGCTCCTACGAGCAGTACTTC. Encoded protein: CASSQGTESSYEQYF.

The V and J genes are TRBV9 and TRBJ1-4; a possible D gene is TRBD1 (6 bases). The CDR3 length is 18 residues. Germline CDR1 SGDLS, CDR2 YYNGEE. V was cut by 4 bases and J by 0 bases, with 19 bases left in between. In DNA, the CDR3 is TGTGCCAGCAGCCCCCCCTTGGGGACATATGCAACTAATGAAAAACTGTTTTTT. Its protein product is CASSPPLGTYATNEKLFF.

This clone occurred a few times. This chain joins TRBV2 and TRBJ2-3, with TRBD2 matching over 7 bases. J was trimmed by 2 bases and V by 8 bases; bases with no gene match: 13. Germline CDR1 and CDR2: SNHLY and FYNNEI. The CDR3 is 16 residues long. The CDR3 DNA is TGTGCCAGCGCAAAGTCCCCGGGACTAAACACAGATACGCAGTATTTT. Its translation is CASAKSPGLNTDTQYF.

The genes are TRBV7-9 and TRBJ2-7; no clear D. Germline CDR1 and CDR2: SEHNR and FQNEAQ (reference sequence). This CDR3 is built from 12 residues. V was cut by 5 bases and J by 7 bases, with 12 bases left in between. As DNA, the CDR3 is TGTGCCAGCAGCCCTTTGACCGGGGAGCAGTACTTC. It encodes CASSPLTGEQYF. Full variable domain (rest looked up from reference TRBV7-9 and TRBJ2-7): DTGVSQNPRHKITKRGQNVTFRCDPISEHNRLYWYRQTLGQGPEFLTYFQNEAQLEKSRLLSDRFSAERPKGSFSTLEIQRTEQGDSAMYLCASSPLTGEQYFGPGTRLTVT.

This chain links TRBV9 with TRBJ2-3; 8 positions agree with TRBD2. Germline V gene lookup returns CDR1 SGDLS and CDR2 YYNGEE. CDR3 length equals 15 residues. J was trimmed by 3 bases and V by 0 bases; bases with no gene match: 3. The CDR3 here is CASSVEGLVTDTQYF. The CDR3 DNA is TGTGCCAGCAGCGTAGAGGGACTAGTTACAGATACGCAGTATTTT.

The chain links TRBV7-2 to TRBJ1-2; D is perhaps TRBD1 (6 bases). Trimming pared 5 bases from V and 9 bases from J, leaving 19 bases between. Per germline, CDR1 SGHTA and CDR2 FQGNSA. The CDR3 is 14 amino acids. CDR3 sequence (DNA): TGTGCCAGCAGCCGAGGAGGTGCAGGGGTGAGCTACACCTTC. This codes for CASSRGGAGVSYTF.